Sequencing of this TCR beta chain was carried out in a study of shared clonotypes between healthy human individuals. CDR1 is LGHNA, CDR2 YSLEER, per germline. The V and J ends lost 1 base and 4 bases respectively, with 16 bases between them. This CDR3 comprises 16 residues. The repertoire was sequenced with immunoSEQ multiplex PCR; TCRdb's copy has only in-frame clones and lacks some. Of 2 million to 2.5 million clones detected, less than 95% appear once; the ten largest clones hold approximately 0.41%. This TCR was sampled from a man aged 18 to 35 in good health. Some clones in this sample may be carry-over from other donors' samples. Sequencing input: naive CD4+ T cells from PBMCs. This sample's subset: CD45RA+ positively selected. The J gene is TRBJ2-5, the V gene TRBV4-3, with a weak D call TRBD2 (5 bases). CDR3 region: CASSQGRGMRGETQYF. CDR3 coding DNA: TGCGCCAGCAGCCAAGGTCGAGGGATGAGAGGAGAGACCCAGTACTTC.